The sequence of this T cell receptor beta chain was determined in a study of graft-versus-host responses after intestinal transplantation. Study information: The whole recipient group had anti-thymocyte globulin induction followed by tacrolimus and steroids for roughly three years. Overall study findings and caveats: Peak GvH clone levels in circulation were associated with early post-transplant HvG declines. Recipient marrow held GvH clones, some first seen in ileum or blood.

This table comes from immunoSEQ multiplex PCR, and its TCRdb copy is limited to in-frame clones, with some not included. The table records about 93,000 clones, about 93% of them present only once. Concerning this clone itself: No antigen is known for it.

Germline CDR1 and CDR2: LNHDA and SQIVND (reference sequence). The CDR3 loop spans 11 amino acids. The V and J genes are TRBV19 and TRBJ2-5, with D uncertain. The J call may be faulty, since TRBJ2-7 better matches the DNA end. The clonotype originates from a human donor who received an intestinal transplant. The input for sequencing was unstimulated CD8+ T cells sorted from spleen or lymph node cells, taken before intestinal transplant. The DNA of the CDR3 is TGTGCCAGTAGTGACTCCTACGAGCAGTACTTC. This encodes CASSDSYEQYF.